One sample yielded the 32 T cell receptor beta chains listed below, sequenced in a study of early T cells in non-severe SARS-CoV-2 infection. TCRdb re-called the 5' RACE reads through MiXCR, storing one row per CDR3 protein. The table has about 60,000 distinct CDR3 sequences, less than 9.5% seen once. Specimen: whole blood. Receptor source: an adult who was a healthcare worker with PCR-confirmed SARS-CoV-2 infection or an uninfected control (not recorded which).

This clonotype has a count of ten or more. In DNA, the CDR3 is TGTGCCAGCAGCCCTTGGACTAGTAACGAGCAGTACTTC. It codes for CASSPWTSNEQYF. The rearrangement joins TRBV5-6 to TRBJ2-7; 7 bases line up with TRBD2. The germline gives CDR1 SGHDT, CDR2 YYEEEE. Trimming cost V 4 bases and J 5 bases; bases outside gene matches: 6. This CDR3 comprises 13 residues.

Only a few counts were recorded for this clonotype. This chain uses TRBV28 with TRBJ2-3; the D gene is possibly TRBD1 (5 bases). Trimming took 6 bases from V and 3 from J, leaving 13 bases between them. From germline, CDR1 is MDHEN and CDR2 SYDVKM. CDR3 size: 14 residues. The CDR3 reads CASSRPRATDTQYF. The CDR3, as DNA: TGTGCCAGCAGCCGGCCCAGGGCGACAGATACGCAGTATTTT.

There are many counts of this clonotype. The rearrangement joins TRBV9 to TRBJ1-5; D may be TRBD1 (6 bases). CDR3 length equals 14 residues. Germline V gene data show CDR1 as SGDLS and CDR2 as YYNGEE. V shed 0 bases and J shed 6 bases, with 10 bases lying between them. The CDR3 region has the DNA TGTGCCAGCAGCGTAGGGGGGGGCGGTCAGCCCCAGCATTTT. It translates to CASSVGGGGQPQHF.

The gene calls are TRBV7-9 and TRBJ2-7; D gene ambiguous. The CDR3 runs to 12 residues. V gave up 1 base and J gave up 6 bases, with 7 bases separating them. Germline lookup yields CDR1 SEHNR and CDR2 FQNEAQ (reference sequence). The CDR3 here is CASSLGIREQYF. The CDR3, as DNA: TGTGCCAGCAGCTTAGGGATCCGCGAGCAGTACTTC.

The sample holds a few counts of this clonotype. This chain uses TRBV20-1 with TRBJ1-2; 7 positions agree with TRBD1. CDR3 size: 15 residues. The junction had 10 bases not matched to a gene; V was cut back by 0 bases and J by 6 bases. Per the germline V gene, CDR1 is DFQATT and CDR2 is SNEGSKA (reference sequence). The CDR3 DNA is TGCAGTGCTAGAGATTCATTAGGCAGGGGGAATGGCTACACCTTC. Protein sequence: CSARDSLGRGNGYTF.

The chain carries TRBV9 and TRBJ2-7, with 10 nucleotides matching TRBD1. CDR3 length: 15 residues. V trimming: 3 bases; J trimming: 4 bases; junction bases outside the gene matches: 7. Per germline, CDR1 SGDLS and CDR2 YYNGEE. In DNA, the CDR3 is TGTGCCAGCAGCGCGGGGACAGGGGAGCTATACGAGCAGTACTTC. This sequence encodes CASSAGTGELYEQYF. Together with reference TRBV9 and TRBJ2-7, the CDR3 gives the full variable domain: DSGVTQTPKHLITATGQRVTLRCSPRSGDLSVYWYQQSLDQGLQFLIQYYNGEERAKGNILERFSAQQFPDLHSELNLSSLELGDSALYFCASSAGTGELYEQYFGPGTRLTVT.

This clonotype was counted ten times or more. The gene calls are TRBV7-3 and TRBJ1-5, with D maybe TRBD1 (6 bases). The V end lost 6 bases, the J end lost 2 bases, and 11 bases lay between the germline ends. The CDR3 totals 14 residues. Per germline, CDR1 SGHTA and CDR2 FQGTGA. The CDR3 protein is CASSPGAGNQPQHF. CDR3 nucleotides: TGTGCCAGCAGTCCAGGGGCGGGCAATCAGCCCCAGCATTTT.

The chain employs TRBV12-3 or TRBV12-4 and TRBJ2-2; D is perhaps TRBD2 (5 bases). The V end was cut by 10 bases, the J end by 4 bases, with 16 bases between. CDR3 length: 14 residues. The CDR3 DNA is TGTGCCATCACGGCTTTGGGGAGCACCGGGGAGCTGTTTTTT. Translating gives CAITALGSTGELFF.

The chain couples TRBV7-9 to TRBJ1-5; the D gene is possibly TRBD1 (6 bases). The germline CDR1 and CDR2 sequences are SEHNR and FQNEAQ (reference sequence). V was cut by 8 bases and J by 5 bases, with 10 bases left in between. The CDR3 is 12 amino acids. CDR3 DNA sequence: TGTGCCAGCGCAGGGGAGGATCAGCCCCAGCATTTT. As protein: CASAGEDQPQHF.

This clonotype was detected many times. V gene TRBV7-3 combines with J gene TRBJ2-1, with D perhaps TRBD1 (6 bases). This CDR3 contains 14 residues. Germline V gene sequence: CDR1 SGHTA, CDR2 FQGTGA. Between the trimmed V and J ends, which lost 0 bases and 8 bases, there was a span of 11 bases. CDR3 residues: CASSLTLQGDEQFF. CDR3 DNA: TGTGCCAGCAGCTTAACGCTACAGGGCGATGAGCAGTTCTTC.

This clonotype has only a few counts. The chain uses TRBV20-1 and TRBJ2-5, with D unclear. Trimming left V 0 bases short and J 2 bases short, with 10 bases between. CDR1 and CDR2 from the germline V gene are DFQATT and SNEGSKA (reference sequence). This CDR3 is built from 14 residues. CDR3 region: CSARERREQETQYF. The CDR3 coding sequence is TGCAGTGCTAGAGAGCGAAGGGAACAAGAGACCCAGTACTTC.

This chain uses TRBV6-2 or TRBV6-3 with TRBJ2-2; tentatively, D is TRBD2 (5 bases). CDR3 length: 12 amino acids. Germline CDR1 MNHEY, CDR2 SVGEGT. Trimming cost V 6 bases and J 6 bases, with 8 bases left between them. For the CDR3, the DNA is TGTGCCAGCAGACCGGAGGCCGGGGAGCTGTTTTTT. Residues: CASRPEAGELFF.

The V call is TRBV6-6, the J call TRBJ2-5, with a weak D call TRBD2 (6 bases). Germline lookup yields CDR1 MNHNY and CDR2 SVGAGI (reference sequence). The CDR3 totals 14 residues. Trimming took off 6 bases at V and 0 bases at J, with 11 bases between the two ends. CDR3: CASSDRGYQETQYF. The CDR3 bases are TGTGCCAGCAGCGACCGGGGGTACCAAGAGACCCAGTACTTC.

This clonotype turned up a few times. V gene TRBV5-5 combines with J gene TRBJ1-2; D is possibly TRBD1 (6 bases). Trimming took 0 bases from V and 2 from J, leaving 11 bases between them. Germline CDR1 and CDR2: SGHKS and YYEKEE (reference sequence). This CDR3 has 15 residues. Here the CDR3 DNA reads TGTGCCAGCAGCTTGGCGGGGCAGGGGAACTATGGCTACACCTTC. Protein sequence: CASSLAGQGNYGYTF. The variable domain in full, completed from reference TRBV5-5 and TRBJ1-2, reads DAGVTQSPTHLIKTRGQQVTLRCSPISGHKSVSWYQQVLGQGPQFIFQYYEKEERGRGNFPDRFSARQFPNYSSELNVNALLLGDSALYLCASSLAGQGNYGYTFGSGTRLTVV.

This clonotype was observed at least ten times. This rearrangement joins TRBV6-2 or TRBV6-3 to TRBJ2-4; no firm D call. Trimming shortened V by 8 bases and J by 2 bases, and 13 bases separated the two germline ends. CDR3 length: 14 amino acids. The germline CDR1 and CDR2 sequences are MNHEY and SVGEGT. The CDR3 sequence: CASALAATKNIQYF. The DNA of the CDR3 is TGTGCCAGCGCGCTTGCGGCTACCAAAAACATTCAGTACTTC.

A word on this clonotype: Compared with germline, one end of the junction differs, possibly owing to a read error. The chain couples TRBV2 to TRBJ2-7, with 11 bases fitting TRBD2. CDR3 length: 13 amino acids. Looked up from germline, CDR1 is SNHLY and CDR2 is FYNNEI. CDR3 coding DNA: TGTGCCAGCACCAACCCCGGACTAGCGGGCGTAAACTTC. This translates into CASTNPGLAGVNF.

This clonotype has a handful of counts. The chain recombines TRBV20-1 with TRBJ1-6; possibly TRBD1 for D (5 bases). Germline CDR1 and CDR2: DFQATT and SNEGSKA (reference sequence). This CDR3 has 16 amino acids. V was cut by 5 bases and J by 9 bases, with 23 bases left in between. CDR3 nucleotide sequence: TGCAGTGCTCCCAGGCGGGGGGACCTAAGCGGTTCACCCCTCCACTTT. As protein: CSAPRRGDLSGSPLHF.

Comments on this clonotype: A junction boundary mismatches the germline segment, possibly from a read error. The chain uses TRBV20-1 and TRBJ2-7; 10 bases agree with TRBD1. This CDR3 contains 15 residues. Germline CDR1 DFQATT, CDR2 SNEGSKA (reference sequence). CDR3 sequence (DNA): TGCAGTGCAGGGGGACAGGGGAAAATCTTCTACGTGCAGTACTTT. This codes for CSAGGQGKIFYVQYF.

The V and J genes are TRBV29-1 and TRBJ2-3; a possible D gene is TRBD1 (5 bases). V was pared by 4 bases and J by 7 bases, with 12 bases between. Germline-derived CDR1 and CDR2 are SQVTM and ANQGSEA. The CDR3 totals 12 residues. This CDR3 reads CSVVSGANTQYF. The CDR3 DNA is TGCAGCGTTGTTAGTGGGGCAAATACGCAGTATTTT.

The V gene is TRBV4-3, the J gene TRBJ2-3; weak D call: TRBD2 (6 bases). Trimming cost V 5 bases and J 3 bases, with 15 bases left between them. The germline V gene has CDR1 LGHNA and CDR2 YSLEER. CDR3 size: 15 residues. The CDR3: CASSWNGRGTDTQYF. The CDR3 nucleotides read TGCGCCAGCAGCTGGAACGGGAGAGGGACAGATACGCAGTATTTT.

In this sample, this clonotype turned up a few times. The chain links TRBV7-6 to TRBJ2-7; D call uncertain. Germline CDR1 reads SGHVS; CDR2 reads FNYEAQ. The V gene lost 5 bases and the J gene lost 2 bases, with 13 bases spanning the gap. This CDR3 has 14 residues. CDR3 coding DNA: TGTGCCAGCAGCCCTCCCGACCGTACCTACGAGCAGTACTTC. The encoded protein is CASSPPDRTYEQYF.

Many counts were recorded for this clonotype. The chain employs TRBV20-1 and TRBJ2-2; 7 nucleotides match TRBD1. The germline V gene encodes CDR1 DFQATT and CDR2 SNEGSKA (reference sequence). The CDR3 loop spans 15 amino acids. Germline trimming cut 0 bases from V and 7 bases from J; bases unmatched to any gene: 8. CDR3: CSARDNRGWRGELFF. CDR3 coding DNA: TGCAGTGCTAGAGACAACAGGGGTTGGCGCGGGGAGCTGTTTTTT.

The sample holds many counts of this clonotype. The V and J genes are TRBV6-5 and TRBJ2-6, with TRBD1 matching 10 bases. This CDR3 spans 18 amino acids. The V segment lost 7 bases and the J segment 0 bases; nucleotides outside the gene matches: 9. CDR1 MNHEY and CDR2 SVGAGI come from the germline V gene. The CDR3 spells CASIRRDRGHSGANVLTF. The CDR3 DNA reads TGTGCCAGCATTAGGAGGGACAGGGGACACTCTGGGGCCAACGTCCTGACTTTC.

V is TRBV28 and J is TRBJ2-7, with 10 bases that match TRBD1. The CDR3 runs 18 residues. Germline V lookup: CDR1 MDHEN, CDR2 SYDVKM. The J segment lost 7 bases and the V segment lost 3 bases, leaving 18 bases of the junction unmatched. The CDR3, as DNA: TGTGCCAGCAGTTTCTCCCCCGGGCTCGGGACAGGGGAGAGGGAGCAGTACTTC. Its translation is CASSFSPGLGTGEREQYF. Full variable domain (outside the CDR3, taken from reference TRBV28 and TRBJ2-7): DVKVTQSSRYLVKRTGEKVFLECVQDMDHENMFWYRQDPGLGLRLIYFSYDVKMKEKGDIPEGYSVSREKKERFSLILESASTNQTSMYLCASSFSPGLGTGEREQYFGPGTRLTVT.

Many counts were recorded for this clonotype. This chain links TRBV11-2 with TRBJ2-3; D is undetermined. Germline CDR1 is SGHAT and CDR2 is FQNNGV. The CDR3 runs 15 residues. V lost 1 base to trimming and J lost 3 bases, with 11 bases between them. The CDR3 sequence: CASSLGIPETDTQYF. The CDR3 DNA reads as TGTGCCAGCAGCTTAGGAATCCCCGAAACAGATACGCAGTATTTT.

This clonotype was observed a handful of times. The chain carries TRBV24-1 and TRBJ2-3; weak D call: TRBD2 (6 bases). Germline CDR1 and CDR2: KGHDR and SFDVKD. V lost 7 bases and J lost 5, with 9 bases in between. The CDR3 is 12 residues long. CDR3 sequence: CATRSSGDTQYF. DNA of the CDR3: TGTGCCACCAGGAGTAGCGGAGATACGCAGTATTTT.

The chain carries TRBV20-1 and TRBJ2-1, with 9 positions matching TRBD2. This CDR3 has 15 residues. CDR1 is DFQATT and CDR2 is SNEGSKA in the germline V gene (reference sequence). V was clipped by 0 bases and J by 2 bases; unmatched bases: 2. The CDR3 DNA is TGCAGTGCTAGAGATGGCGGGAGGGCCTACAATGAGCAGTTCTTC. Its translation is CSARDGGRAYNEQFF.

The chain combines TRBV7-2 with TRBJ1-6; D unclear. Germline loops: CDR1 SGHTA, CDR2 FQGNSA. V was trimmed by 3 bases and J by 6 bases, leaving 6 bases between them. CDR3 length: 13 amino acids. The CDR3 sequence is CASSFSPNSPLHF. The CDR3 DNA is TGTGCCAGCAGCTTCTCCCCTAATTCACCCCTCCACTTT.

This chain uses TRBV29-1 with TRBJ2-5; no clear D gene. V dropped 3 bases and J dropped 1 base, with 6 bases sitting between them. Per the germline V gene, CDR1 is SQVTM and CDR2 is ANQGSEA. This CDR3 region has 12 residues. The CDR3 loop reads CSVEESQETQYF. The DNA for the CDR3 is TGCAGCGTTGAGGAAAGCCAAGAGACCCAGTACTTC.

J is TRBJ2-3 and V is TRBV21-1; the listed D gene, TRBD1, was not tested against the DNA. TRBV21-1 corresponds to a pseudogene. The CDR3 is made up of 16 amino acids. The CDR3 coding sequence is TGTGCCAGCAGCACTACGAGGACAGGTTTTGGAGATACGCAGTATTTT. This gives the protein CASSTTRTGFGDTQYF.

This clonotype was seen only a few times. The chain carries TRBV20-1 and TRBJ2-7, with D uncertain. V was cut by 2 bases and J by 1 base, with 15 bases left in between. CDR1 and CDR2 (germline): DFQATT, SNEGSKA (reference sequence). This CDR3 has 15 residues. The CDR3 reads CSARWFGYLSYEQYF. For the CDR3, the DNA is TGCAGTGCTAGATGGTTCGGCTACCTATCCTACGAGCAGTACTTC.

This clonotype was counted a few times. The rearrangement uses TRBV29-1 and TRBJ2-4; 11 nucleotides agree with TRBD1. This CDR3 region has 13 residues. The V gene end was trimmed by 6 bases and the J gene end by 5 bases; junction bases not matched to a gene: 3. Germline CDR1 reads SQVTM; CDR2 reads ANQGSEA. In DNA, the CDR3 is TGCAGCGTGTGGACAGGGGGCGAAAACATTCAGTACTTC. It encodes CSVWTGGENIQYF.